This TCR beta chain was obtained from a study of cytomegalovirus exposure and HLA in healthy donors. PCR involved 60 Vbeta and 13 Jbeta primers. Assay used: immunoSEQ multiplex PCR; TCRdb lists only in-frame clones, some missing. The sample lists approximately 190,000 clones, roughly 87% occurring once. CDR1 and CDR2 (germline): MNHEY, SVGAGI. V trimming: 6 bases; J trimming: 10 bases; junction bases outside the gene matches: 7. The CDR3 totals 13 residues. V is TRBV6-5 and J is TRBJ2-3, with 10 bases that match TRBD2. The TCR originated in a boy aged 2 to 10 in good health and CMV-seronegative. The sequencing sample was made of PBMCs. The CDR3 here is CASSLSGRGSQYF. DNA of the CDR3: TGTGCCAGCAGCTTAAGCGGGAGGGGTTCGCAGTATTTT.